The rows below give T cell receptor beta chains drawn from one sample of a study of STAT5B mutations in CD4+ large granular lymphocyte leukemia. TCRdb keeps only in-frame clones here, not all; method: immunoSEQ multiplex PCR. The table shows tens of thousands of clones, with 55% to 80% occurring only once. Material for sequencing was CD4+ T cells from blood buffy coats. These receptor sequences come from a human donor in good health. Each CDR3 is given without its conserved first and last residue.

v_gene	j_gene	CDR3aa
TRBV5-6	TRBJ2-7	ASSLGGHSYEQY
TRBV6-5	TRBJ1-2	ASSYQPGQGYGYT
TRBV29-1	TRBJ1-4	SVSQEGEKLF
TRBV5-1	TRBJ2-5	ASSLGVLAGTQETQY
TRBV5-1	TRBJ2-7	ASTMIPGRFSYEQY
TRBV6-4	TRBJ1-2	ASSPGTGGVYT
TRBV7-2	TRBJ1-4	ASSSSGTGEEKLF
TRBV5-4	TRBJ2-7	ASSLAGQGGYEQY
TRBV7-9	TRBJ1-1	ASSKGDKVTEAF
TRBV9	TRBJ1-1	ASSQRHTNTEAF
TRBV7-9	TRBJ2-7	ASSLARNNKY
TRBV2	TRBJ2-5	ASSNRGNKETQY
TRBV7-3	TRBJ2-1	ASSLTGPSSYNEQF
TRBV19	TRBJ1-5	ASSSQVNQPQH
TRBV2	TRBJ1-2	ASSEGTGEPYGYT
TRBV5-4	TRBJ1-2	ASSPSRPANYGYT
TRBV5-1	TRBJ2-2	ASSLGQGPTGELF
TRBV27	TRBJ1-1	ASSQPNRGRGANTEAF
TRBV5-1	TRBJ2-7	ASSFEDEQY
TRBV15	TRBJ2-1	ATSSRQQGDEQF
TRBV5-1	TRBJ1-2	ASSYDTNYGYT
TRBV5-1	TRBJ2-7	ASSLGRDEQY
TRBV4-1	TRBJ2-7	ASSQEVSLRTGGSYEQY
TRBV29-1	TRBJ2-3	SVVKGPDTQY
TRBV10-3	TRBJ2-5	AIRSSQNQETQY
TRBV4-1	TRBJ1-2	ASSQVSRDRNYGYT
TRBV11-2	TRBJ2-7	ASSIGQTGLYEQY
TRBV10-3	TRBJ2-7	AISEISVRVSYEQY
TRBV11-2	TRBJ1-2	ASSLAGGYGYT
TRBV28	TRBJ1-2	ASLHPRGVNGYT
TRBV9	TRBJ2-7	ASSGDGEDEQY
TRBV4-3	TRBJ2-1	ASSPALAGEYNEQF
TRBV19	TRBJ1-2	ASSLPTGTGNGYT
TRBV7-2	TRBJ1-2	ASSSNLGGYT
TRBV9	TRBJ2-2	ASSSRPPGGSNTGELF
TRBV5-1	TRBJ2-3	ASSLAGPEEGTQY
TRBV6-1	TRBJ1-5	ASSTIGGSDQPQH